A selection of T cell receptor beta chains follows, all from one sample in a study of shared clonotypes between healthy human individuals. Sequencing was performed with immunoSEQ multiplex PCR; in TCRdb, only in-frame clones are kept and a portion is missing. This table has roughly 570,000 clones, roughly 98% appearing once. The material sequenced was naive CD8+ T cells sorted from blood. The receptors were gathered from a man in his thirties or forties in good health. The CDR3 runs from the conserved cysteine through the conserved F or W. A D gene is named only where the DNA matches it firmly. Clone size is shown for a subset of rows, as once, few, many or a class of expanded clone.

clone size	J gene	V gene	D gene	CDR3 DNA	CDR3 protein
.	TRBJ2-1	TRBV6-5	TRBD2	TGTGCCAGCAGTCTGACTAGCGGGAACTACAATGAGCAGTTCTTC	CASSLTSGNYNEQFF
.	TRBJ2-7	TRBV27	.	TGTGCCAGCAGTTTAGGTCCCAGCTACGAGCAGTACTTC	CASSLGPSYEQYF
.	TRBJ1-2	TRBV28	TRBD1	TGTGCCAGCAGTCCGCAGGGGGCAAATGGCTACACCTTC	CASSPQGANGYTF
.	TRBJ2-1	TRBV6-1	.	TGTGCCAGCAGTGATCTAGCCTACAATGAGCAGTTCTTC	CASSDLAYNEQFF
.	TRBJ1-3	TRBV7-3	.	TGTGCCAGCAGCTCCGCGGGACTGCAACCTCTCTCTGGAAACACCATATATTTT	CASSSAGLQPLSGNTIYF
.	TRBJ2-1	TRBV7-6	TRBD2	TGTGCCAGCAGCTTTGGCGGGGGTTACAATGAGCAGTTCTTC	CASSFGGGYNEQFF
.	TRBJ1-2	TRBV30	.	TGTGCCTGGAGTGAGGGAAGCACCTATGGCTACACCTTC	CAWSEGSTYGYTF
.	TRBJ1-3	TRBV6-5	.	TGTGCCAGCAGTTCAATGACAGCTGGAAACACCATATATTTT	CASSSMTAGNTIYF
.	TRBJ2-3	TRBV4-3	TRBD1	TGCGCCAGCAGCCCCCGGACAGGGTTTGATACGCAGTATTTT	CASSPRTGFDTQYF
.	TRBJ1-1	TRBV7-9	.	TGTGCCAGCAGTTACGACAGGGAAGCTTTCTTT	CASSYDREAFF
.	TRBJ2-7	TRBV4-2	TRBD2	TGTGCCAGCAGCTCCACGGTAGCGGGGCTCTACGAGCAGTACTTC	CASSSTVAGLYEQYF
.	TRBJ2-7	TRBV7-6	.	TGTGCCAGCAGCCCCACCGCATGGCCCCCGGCCTACGAGCAGTACTTC	CASSPTAWPPAYEQYF
.	TRBJ2-7	TRBV28	.	TGTGCCAGCAGTGAGGACACTGATTACGAGCAGTACTTC	CASSEDTDYEQYF
.	TRBJ1-3	TRBV7-9	.	TGTGCCAGCAGCCCCATGGGCAGGTACTCTGGAAACACCATATATTTT	CASSPMGRYSGNTIYF
.	TRBJ2-7	TRBV5-5	TRBD2	TGTGCCAGCAGCCCGGGACTAAGCGGGAGCCGCTCCTACGAGCAGTACTTC	CASSPGLSGSRSYEQYF
.	TRBJ2-5	TRBV6-1	.	TGTGCCAGCAGTGAAGGGACCGAAGAGACCCAGTACTTC	CASSEGTEETQYF
.	TRBJ2-1	TRBV7-9	.	TGTGCCAGCAGCCGAGGGGGGAATGAGCAGTTCTTC	CASSRGGNEQFF
.	TRBJ1-5	TRBV18	TRBD1	TGTGCCAGCTCACCAGGGTCAGGGGGTCAGCCCCAGCATTTT	CASSPGSGGQPQHF
.	TRBJ1-1	TRBV9	TRBD1	TGTGCCAGCAGCCCCAAGGACAGGGCTGAAGCTTTCTTT	CASSPKDRAEAFF
.	TRBJ2-1	TRBV4-2	TRBD2	TGTGCCAGCAGCCAAGAATTCTCTAGCGGGAGTAGCCATGAGCAGTTCTTC	CASSQEFSSGSSHEQFF
.	TRBJ2-7	TRBV5-1	.	TGCGCCAGCAGCTTGCTAGGGGGGTCTAAGTACGAGCAGTACTTC	CASSLLGGSKYEQYF
.	TRBJ2-1	TRBV9	.	TGTGCCAGCAGCGCAAAGGGGACCAACAATGAGCAGTTCTTC	CASSAKGTNNEQFF
.	TRBJ2-7	TRBV6-1	.	TGTGCCAGCAGTGATTGGAGGCAGGCCTACGAGCAGTACTTC	CASSDWRQAYEQYF
once	TRBJ2-7	TRBV5-5	.	TGTGCCAGCAGCCGAGGGGGACCCACCTACGAGCAGTACTTC	CASSRGGPTYEQYF
.	TRBJ1-5	TRBV1	.	TGCACCAGCAGCCAAGATCGGGACAGACATAGCAATCAGCCCCAGCATTTT	CTSSQDRDRHSNQPQHF
.	TRBJ1-1	TRBV4-3	.	TGCGCCAGCAGCCAGGGAGACAAGTGGGTAGAAGCTTTCTTT	CASSQGDKWVEAFF
.	TRBJ2-1	TRBV27	.	TGTGCCAGCAGTTTATCTCTAGGCTTGGTTTACAATGAGCAGTTCTTC	CASSLSLGLVYNEQFF
.	TRBJ2-7	TRBV5-1	.	TGCGCCAGCAGCTTGGTGGGTTATAGCTACGAGCAGTACTTC	CASSLVGYSYEQYF
.	TRBJ2-7	TRBV28	.	TGTGCCAGCAGTTCCCTTTTCTCGGGAGACCTCGGGTACGAGCAGTACTTC	CASSSLFSGDLGYEQYF
once	TRBJ1-1	TRBV6-4	.	TGTGCCAGCAGTGTCTTTCTGAACACTGAAGCTTTCTTT	CASSVFLNTEAFF
.	TRBJ1-1	TRBV29-1	.	TGCAGCGTTGAAGTTGCAGGCATGAACACTGAAGCTTTCTTT	CSVEVAGMNTEAFF
once	TRBJ2-1	TRBV11-2	TRBD2	TGTGCCAGCAGCTTTAGCGGGATCGAGCAGTTCTTC	CASSFSGIEQFF
.	TRBJ1-1	TRBV5-1	.	TGCGCCAGCAGGGATATGAACACTGAAGCTTTCTTT	CASRDMNTEAFF
.	TRBJ2-5	TRBV7-9	TRBD1	TGTGCCAGCAGCTTAGGAGGGTCAGACAGGGAAGAGACCCAGTACTTC	CASSLGGSDREETQYF
.	TRBJ2-7	TRBV14	TRBD1	TGTGCCAGCAGCCATATCAGGGGGCCATCCTACGAGCAGTACTTC	CASSHIRGPSYEQYF
.	TRBJ2-1	TRBV4-3	.	TGCGCCAGCAGCCAAGAGTCGCCGCGGGCCCCGGCTTTCAATGAGCAGTTCTTC	CASSQESPRAPAFNEQFF
.	TRBJ2-3	TRBV7-2	.	TGTGCCAGCAGCCCCTTCGGGCCTAGCACAGATACGCAGTATTTT	CASSPFGPSTDTQYF
.	TRBJ2-7	TRBV4-3	.	TGCGCCAGCAGCCCCATGCGGGATGGGATCTACGAGCAGTACTTC	CASSPMRDGIYEQYF
.	TRBJ2-7	TRBV4-3	TRBD2	TGCGCCAGCAGCCAAGATTGGGCGGGAGGGACCTACGAGCAGTACTTC	CASSQDWAGGTYEQYF
.	TRBJ1-1	TRBV5-1	.	TGCGCCAGCAGCCTAAACCAGAACACTGAAGCTTTCTTT	CASSLNQNTEAFF
.	TRBJ1-2	TRBV9	.	TGTGCCAGCAGCGTAGGACAGTTAGCTAACTATGGCTACACCTTC	CASSVGQLANYGYTF
.	TRBJ2-1	TRBV7-2	.	TGTGCCAGCAGCTTCGCGGGACAATACAATGAGCAGTTCTTC	CASSFAGQYNEQFF